This record looks at one T cell receptor beta chain sequence and its context. Its antigen remains unknown. These data belong to a study of T cell responses to AZD1222 COVID-19 vaccine. Study-level results: White British people made up most donors, females outnumbered males, and clonal diversity was possibly underestimated. Spike regions recognized by vaccine-associated CD4 TCRs spanned the protein, led by 160-218 and 743-854.

Assay: immunoSEQ multiplex PCR; the TCRdb copy retains only in-frame clones and omits some. Seen here are roughly 140,000 clones, roughly 88% observed once, and the top ten hold about 3.7%. Trimming removed 4 bases from V and 3 bases from J; junction bases left unmatched: 3. This CDR3 is built from 14 residues. Germline V gives CDR1 MNHEY, CDR2 SMNVEV (reference sequence). This chain connects TRBV27 to TRBJ1-2, with TRBD1 identical over 9 bases. The sample was peripheral blood, taken on day 0 of MenACWY control vaccination. This TCR was sampled from an adult in good health. The CDR3 reads CASSYRGPYYGYTF. DNA of the CDR3: TGTGCCAGCAGTTACAGGGGGCCCTACTATGGCTACACCTTC.